The next 11 T cell receptor beta chains were all read from a single sample in a study of early T cells in non-severe SARS-CoV-2 infection. In TCRdb, the 5' RACE reads were re-called with MiXCR into one record per CDR3 protein. Of roughly 52,000 distinct CDR3 sequences listed, around 8% were seen once; the top ten hold 9.4%. Sequenced: whole blood. Receptor source: an adult who was a healthcare worker with PCR-confirmed SARS-CoV-2 infection or an uninfected control (not recorded which).

This clonotype has a handful of counts. The chain combines TRBV7-8 with TRBJ1-1; D gene unclear. V lost 7 bases to trimming and J lost 3 bases, with 6 bases between them. Germline values: CDR1 SGHVS, CDR2 FQNEAQ. This CDR3 contains 11 residues. CDR3 bases: TGTGCCAGCATCCATTACACTGAAGCTTTCTTT. Protein product: CASIHYTEAFF.

This clonotype occurred a few times. The chain couples TRBV12-3 or TRBV12-4 to TRBJ2-7; D is undetermined. CDR3 length equals 17 residues. Trimming removed 6 bases at V and 0 bases at J, with 21 bases between. The CDR3, as DNA: TGTGCCAGCAGCTTCGCGTCGACAATCTGGCACTCCTACGAGCAGTACTTC. Translating gives CASSFASTIWHSYEQYF.

This clonotype was seen more than once but under ten times. V gene TRBV12-3 or TRBV12-4 combines with J gene TRBJ1-1, with D possibly being TRBD1 (5 bases). V was cut by 1 base and J by 4 bases, with 13 bases left in between. The CDR3 has 15 residues. The CDR3 loop is CASSLGRGRRTEAFF. In DNA form, the CDR3 reads TGTGCCAGCAGTTTAGGCCGGGGACGGCGCACTGAAGCTTTCTTT.

This clonotype was counted only a few times. The chain joins TRBV6-5 to TRBJ2-2; D tentatively reads TRBD1 or TRBD2 (6 bases each). The V end lost 2 bases, the J end lost 5 bases, and 12 bases lay between the germline ends. The germline gives CDR1 MNHEY, CDR2 SVGAGI. The CDR3 has 15 residues. The CDR3 region is CASSYRQGRTGELFF. CDR3 coding DNA: TGTGCCAGCAGTTACAGGCAGGGGAGGACCGGGGAGCTGTTTTTT.

This clonotype has just a few counts. J is TRBJ2-1 and V is TRBV9; perhaps TRBD2 as D (6 bases). The V gene lost 0 bases and the J gene lost 9 bases, with 16 bases spanning the gap. Germline V CDR1 and CDR2: SGDLS, YYNGEE. The CDR3 contains 15 residues. CDR3 region: CASSVAPGEAVEQFF. In DNA, the CDR3 is TGTGCCAGCAGCGTAGCCCCGGGAGAAGCGGTTGAGCAGTTCTTC.

This clonotype was detected ten times or more. The chain is built from TRBV19 and TRBJ2-1; 9 positions agree with TRBD2. CDR1 LNHDA and CDR2 SQIVND come from the germline V gene (reference sequence). CDR3 length: 15 residues. The ends lost 4 bases at V and 6 bases at J; junction bases unmatched: 7. The CDR3 sequence: CASSTEGLAGNEQFF. In nucleotides, the CDR3 is TGTGCCAGTAGTACCGAGGGACTAGCAGGCAATGAGCAGTTCTTC.

This clonotype was seen repeatedly, ten times or more. The rearrangement links TRBV19 to TRBJ1-5; D remains ambiguous. V was cut by 5 bases and J by 7 bases, with 18 bases left in between. Germline V CDR1 and CDR2: LNHDA, SQIVND (reference sequence). The CDR3 is made up of 15 amino acids. CDR3 in DNA: TGTGCCAGTAGTGCCTTGGGGTTGCCGGACCAGCCCCAGCATTTT. Amino acid sequence: CASSALGLPDQPQHF.

This clonotype has at least ten counts. The chain has TRBV12-3 or TRBV12-4 and TRBJ2-3; D may be TRBD2 (5 bases). The germline V and J ends were trimmed by 2 bases and 5 bases, with 14 bases remaining between them. The CDR3 is 15 residues long. The CDR3 DNA reads TGTGCCAGCAGTTTATATCACGGGGTAGGAGATACGCAGTATTTT. Amino acid sequence: CASSLYHGVGDTQYF.

This clonotype was detected many times. The chain combines TRBV7-9 with TRBJ2-5; D remains unclear. The germline V gene has CDR1 SEHNR and CDR2 FQNEAQ (reference sequence). The germline V and J ends were trimmed by 5 bases and 2 bases, with 18 bases remaining between them. The CDR3 runs to 16 residues. CDR3 region: CASSANGWQAQETQYF. The CDR3 DNA reads as TGTGCCAGCAGCGCGAATGGATGGCAAGCACAAGAGACCCAGTACTTC.

Many counts were recorded for this clonotype. V is TRBV11-3 and J is TRBJ1-1; no clear D gene. The CDR3 length is 12 residues. Looked up from germline, CDR1 is SGHNT and CDR2 is YENEEA. Trimming pared 5 bases from V and 5 bases from J, leaving 9 bases between. CDR3 sequence: CASSPQRTEAFF. The CDR3 region has the DNA TGTGCCAGCAGCCCCCAGCGGACTGAAGCTTTCTTT.

This chain connects TRBV7-9 to TRBJ2-7; 9 nucleotides line up with TRBD1. The V segment lost 6 bases and the J segment 4 bases; nucleotides outside the gene matches: 1. Germline CDR1 reads SEHNR; CDR2 reads FQNEAQ (reference sequence). The CDR3 length is 12 residues. The CDR3 DNA reads TGTGCCAGCAGAGGGACAGGGTACGAGCAGTACTTC. This codes for CASRGTGYEQYF.